The clone carrying this T cell receptor beta chain came up many times. What it recognizes is unknown. This CDR3 is 16 amino acids long. Germline CDR1 is MNHEY and CDR2 is SVGAGI. Trimming pared 0 bases from V and 11 bases from J, leaving 19 bases between. This entry is derived from a study of identical twins. Findings and caveats of the study: Invariant T cells like MAIT and iNKT could partly confound the zero-insertion analyses.

TCRdb used MiXCR to reprocess the 5' RACE reads, holding one entry per CDR3 protein. The sample lists 200,000 to 250,000 distinct CDR3 sequences, around 15% occurring once. The clonotype comes from a woman aged 18-30 years in good health. The chain combines TRBV6-5 with TRBJ1-4; D ambiguous. Sequencing was carried out using memory (CD45RO+) T cells sorted from blood. In nucleotides, the CDR3 is TGTGCCAGCAGTTACTCGGCCACCTACAAGGCTGGCAAACTGTTTTTT. Residues: CASSYSATYKAGKLFF.